These 16 T cell receptor beta chains came from one sample sequenced in a study of shared clonotypes between healthy human individuals. Generated by immunoSEQ multiplex PCR, the TCRdb table keeps only in-frame clones and is missing some. The sample has roughly 2,300,000 clones; approximately 90% are singletons. The specimen sequenced was naive CD4+ T cells from PBMCs. Subset given: CD45RA+ positively selected. The origin of the receptors is a man aged 18 to 30 in good health. Some clones in this sample may be carry-over from other donors' samples.

The V gene is TRBV5-1, the J gene TRBJ2-1; 11 bases agree with TRBD2. With V trimmed by 3 bases and J by 8 bases, 7 bases remained unmatched. The CDR3 consists of 15 residues. Germline V gene data show CDR1 as SGHRS and CDR2 as YFSETQ. CDR3 region: CASSSFSGRGYEQFF. In DNA form, the CDR3 reads TGCGCCAGCAGCTCTTTTAGCGGGAGGGGATATGAGCAGTTCTTC.

This clone was detected once. This chain links TRBV28 with TRBJ1-4; 8 positions match TRBD1. V lost 3 bases, J lost 8 bases, and 8 bases stayed unmatched. This CDR3 comprises 15 residues. Germline V gene sequence: CDR1 MDHEN, CDR2 SYDVKM. CDR3 sequence: CASSLSTGAREKLFF. The CDR3 DNA sequence: TGTGCCAGCAGTTTGTCGACAGGGGCAAGGGAAAAACTGTTTTTT. Full variable domain (missing parts from reference TRBV28 and TRBJ1-4): DVKVTQSSRYLVKRTGEKVFLECVQDMDHENMFWYRQDPGLGLRLIYFSYDVKMKEKGDIPEGYSVSREKKERFSLILESASTNQTSMYLCASSLSTGAREKLFFGSGTQLSVL.

This chain connects TRBV25-1 to TRBJ1-2, with 8 bases aligning to TRBD1. The ends lost 4 bases at V and 4 bases at J; junction bases unmatched: 5. Germline CDR1 is MGHDK and CDR2 is SYGVNS. This CDR3 comprises 14 residues. The CDR3 DNA is TGTGCCAGCAGTGCCGATGACAGGGGCTATGGCTACACCTTC. Encoded protein: CASSADDRGYGYTF.

In nucleotides, the CDR3 is TGTGCCAGCAGTGAATCACTAGCGGGCAACATTCAAGAGACCCAGTACTTC. The encoded protein is CASSESLAGNIQETQYF. The chain couples TRBV6-1 to TRBJ2-5, with 9 bases aligning to TRBD2. The CDR3 is 17 amino acids. Germline CDR1 MNHNS, CDR2 SASEGT. With 2 bases clipped from V and 2 bases from J, the junction kept 9 bases outside the gene matches.

This rearrangement joins TRBV28 to TRBJ2-7; no reliable D call. The CDR3 loop spans 12 amino acids. Germline CDR1 MDHEN, CDR2 SYDVKM. The DNA for the CDR3 is TGTGGGGCCGGACCCGGCACCTACGAGCAGTACTTC. This sequence encodes CGAGPGTYEQYF.

The chain carries TRBV5-8 and TRBJ1-5; D remains unclear. Germline V CDR1 and CDR2: SGHTS, YDEGEE. V lost 4 bases and J 9 bases, leaving 14 bases between the germline ends. The CDR3 sequence is 13 residues long. The CDR3 nucleotides are TGTGCCAGCAGCGTCGACCGAATAGGGCCCCAGCATTTT. This gives the protein CASSVDRIGPQHF.

V and J are TRBV27 and TRBJ1-5; D is unresolved. The CDR3 consists of 13 residues. Germline V gene data show CDR1 as MNHEY and CDR2 as SMNVEV (reference sequence). Trimming left V 0 bases short and J 7 bases short, with 7 bases between. The CDR3 protein is CASSLSIDQPQHF. The CDR3 coding sequence is TGTGCCAGCAGTTTATCGATAGACCAGCCCCAGCATTTT.

The chain uses TRBV18 and TRBJ2-7, with D perhaps matching TRBD1 (6 bases). Trimming took off 3 bases at V and 6 bases at J, with 15 bases between the two ends. The CDR3 runs to 14 residues. The germline CDR1 and CDR2 sequences are KGHSH and LQKENI. The CDR3, as DNA: TGTGCCAGCTCACCCAATACAGGGCCCCTCGAGCAGTACTTC. Protein sequence: CASSPNTGPLEQYF. Based on the CDR3 plus reference TRBV18 and TRBJ2-7, the full variable domain is NAGVMQNPRHLVRRRGQEARLRCSPMKGHSHVYWYRQLPEEGLKFMVYLQKENIIDESGMPKERFSAEFPKEGPSILRIQQVVRGDSAAYFCASSPNTGPLEQYFGPGTRLTVT.

The chain links TRBV7-2 to TRBJ1-1, with TRBD1 matching 9 bases. Germline CDR1 reads SGHTA; CDR2 reads FQGNSA. This CDR3 has 15 amino acids. V was pared by 3 bases and J by 4 bases, with 6 bases of the junction left unmatched. CDR3 region: CASSFNRGLVTEAFF. For the CDR3, the DNA is TGTGCCAGCAGCTTTAACAGGGGGCTGGTCACTGAAGCTTTCTTT.

The CDR3 region has the DNA TGTGCCAGCAGTGATAAGGGGGGAGACAGGGGGAACTATGGCTACACCTTC. Translation: CASSDKGGDRGNYGYTF. This chain joins TRBV6-1 and TRBJ1-2; 9 bases fit TRBD1. CDR3 length equals 17 residues. Germline-derived CDR1 and CDR2 are MNHNS and SASEGT. After removal of 3 bases from V and 2 bases from J, the junction contained 10 bases not matched to a gene.

The rearrangement links TRBV6-6 to TRBJ2-7; D is unclear. The CDR3 has 14 residues. V dropped 5 bases and J dropped 4 bases, with 15 bases sitting between them. In germline, CDR1 is MNHNY, CDR2 SVGAGI (reference sequence). CDR3 amino acids: CASSVNRRAYEQYF. The DNA for the CDR3 is TGTGCCAGCAGTGTAAATCGAAGGGCGTACGAGCAGTACTTC.

CDR3 in DNA: TGTGCCAGCAGTTCCATACAGGGGCGCGGGCAGCCCCAGCATTTT. Translated: CASSSIQGRGQPQHF. V is TRBV28 and J is TRBJ1-5; 7 nucleotides line up with TRBD1. Germline lookup yields CDR1 MDHEN and CDR2 SYDVKM. There are 15 residues in the CDR3. V shed 4 bases and J 7 bases; nucleotides not matched to a gene: 10.

This rearrangement joins TRBV6-1 to TRBJ2-7, with 9 positions matching TRBD1. Germline V gene lookup returns CDR1 MNHNS and CDR2 SASEGT. The J segment lost 6 bases and the V segment lost 6 bases, leaving 9 bases of the junction unmatched. The CDR3 consists of 14 residues. In DNA form, the CDR3 reads TGTGCCAGCAGGCAGACAGGGGGAGTCCGCGAGCAGTACTTC. This sequence encodes CASRQTGGVREQYF.

The CDR3 loop is CASSARDRSSYNEQFF. CDR3 DNA: TGTGCCAGCAGCGCTCGGGACAGAAGCTCCTACAATGAGCAGTTCTTC. The chain combines TRBV6-6 with TRBJ2-1; 7 bases line up with TRBD1. Germline trimming cut 6 bases from V and 0 bases from J; bases unmatched to any gene: 8. Germline V gene lookup returns CDR1 MNHNY and CDR2 SVGAGI (reference sequence). The CDR3 is made up of 16 amino acids.

With regard to this clone: Other DNA sequences in this specimen translate into the identical CDR3. The rearrangement joins TRBV11-3 to TRBJ2-3; D remains ambiguous. Germline CDR1 SGHNT, CDR2 YENEEA. The CDR3 runs to 12 residues. The V end lost 1 base, the J end lost 5 bases, and 4 bases lay between the germline ends. This CDR3 reads CASSLVGDTQYF. The CDR3 DNA is TGTGCCAGCAGCTTAGTGGGAGATACGCAGTATTTT. Full variable domain (outside the CDR3, taken from reference TRBV11-3 and TRBJ2-3): EAGVVQSPRYKIIEKKQPVAFWCNPISGHNTLYWYLQNLGQGPELLIRYENEEAVDDSQLPKDRFSAERLKGVDSTLKIQPAELGDSAVYLCASSLVGDTQYFGPGTRLTVL.

Concerning this clone itself: Other DNA sequences in this sample translate to the same CDR3. This sequence joins TRBV5-1 and TRBJ2-5; D is unresolved. Germline values: CDR1 SGHRS, CDR2 YFSETQ. CDR3 length: 13 residues. V was pared by 1 base and J by 5 bases, with 9 bases between. This CDR3 reads CASSLTSLETQYF. The CDR3 DNA reads as TGCGCCAGCAGCTTGACCAGTCTGGAGACCCAGTACTTC. Filled out from reference TRBV5-1 and TRBJ2-5, the complete variable domain reads KAGVTQTPRYLIKTRGQQVTLSCSPISGHRSVSWYQQTPGQGLQFLFEYFSETQRNKGNFPGRFSGRQFSNSRSEMNVSTLELGDSALYLCASSLTSLETQYFGPGTRLLVL.